Below are 21 T cell receptor beta chains sequenced from a single sample in a study of vaccination and CD4 T cells after COVID-19. The Oncomine TCR Beta short-read assay was applied to DNA of cultured CD4+ T cells. Each CDR3 protein gets one entry after TCRdb re-called the PCR reads with MiXCR. The sample holds 15,000 or so distinct CDR3 sequences, 53% seen once. What these receptors recognize is not known. As to treatment: approximately 11-day PBMC culture with coronavirus spike peptide pools or control peptides (ViraFEST assay). The specimen comprised CD4+ T cells from blood, cultured in vitro, sampled before SARS-CoV-2 vaccination. The receptor source for this set is a human donor who had recovered from COVID-19.

The J gene is TRBJ2-6, the V gene TRBV6-5, with unresolved D. V lost 4 bases to trimming and J lost 4 bases, with 5 bases between them. The length of the CDR3 is 13 residues. CDR1 MNHEY and CDR2 SVGAGI come from the germline V gene. This chain's CDR3 is CASSSEGANVLTF. The CDR3 DNA reads TGTGCCAGCAGTTCAGAGGGGGCCAACGTCCTGACTTTC.

This clonotype was observed once. The V gene is TRBV20-1, the J gene TRBJ2-7; TRBD2 agrees at 8 bases. The germline V gene has CDR1 DFQATT and CDR2 SNEGSKA (reference sequence). CDR3 length: 12 amino acids. With 3 bases clipped from V and 3 bases from J, the junction kept 1 base outside the gene matches. Written as DNA, the CDR3 is TGCAGTGCTAGTCTAGCGGGCTACGAGCAGTACTTC. Amino acids: CSASLAGYEQYF.

Only a few counts were recorded for this clonotype. The V and J genes are TRBV7-9 and TRBJ1-6; D ambiguous. Trimming cost V 4 bases and J 5 bases, with 15 bases left between them. Germline loops: CDR1 SEHNR, CDR2 FQNEAQ (reference sequence). CDR3 length: 16 amino acids. The CDR3 DNA is TGTGCCAGCAGCTCTGGAGGAGCCTGGGATAATTCACCCCTCCACTTT. Protein sequence: CASSSGGAWDNSPLHF. Full variable domain (rest looked up from reference TRBV7-9 and TRBJ1-6): DTGVSQNPRHKITKRGQNVTFRCDPISEHNRLYWYRQTLGQGPEFLTYFQNEAQLEKSRLLSDRFSAERPKGSFSTLEIQRTEQGDSAMYLCASSSGGAWDNSPLHFGNGTRLTVT.

This sequence joins TRBV9 and TRBJ1-2; 11 bases fit TRBD1. The V and J ends lost 4 bases and 8 bases, in that order; junction bases with no gene match: 7. The CDR3 is 14 residues long. CDR1 is SGDLS, CDR2 YYNGEE, per germline. The CDR3 spells CASSRTGGREGYTF. The DNA of the CDR3 is TGTGCCAGCAGCAGGACAGGGGGCAGGGAGGGCTACACCTTC.

The chain uses TRBV11-2 and TRBJ2-7; possibly TRBD1 for D (6 bases). Germline lookup yields CDR1 SGHAT and CDR2 FQNNGV. Deletions cut 5 bases from V and 4 bases from J, with 15 bases between. This CDR3 contains 14 residues. The CDR3 coding sequence is TGTGCCAGCAGCCTTAGGTGGACAGATTACGAGCAGTACTTC. It yields the protein CASSLRWTDYEQYF.

This clonotype came up a few times. V is TRBV6-4 and J is TRBJ2-7, with 10 bases lining up with TRBD1. The CDR3 loop spans 15 amino acids. Per germline, CDR1 MRHNA and CDR2 SNTAGT. Trimming removed 8 bases from V and 5 bases from J; junction bases left unmatched: 12. CDR3 nucleotides: TGTGCCAGCCGGAAGGTAGGACAGGGGGTTAACGAGCAGTACTTC. It is translated as CASRKVGQGVNEQYF.

This clonotype was counted a few times. Here the CDR3 DNA reads TGTGCCAGCAGGGCCACCGGGACAGGGAGCAATCAGCCCCAGCATTTT. This sequence encodes CASRATGTGSNQPQHF. The chain employs TRBV6-1 and TRBJ1-5, with TRBD1 matching 9 bases. Germline lookup yields CDR1 MNHNS and CDR2 SASEGT. The junction had 7 bases not matched to a gene; V was cut back by 6 bases and J by 1 base. The CDR3 runs to 16 residues.

V usage is TRBV20-1 and J usage is TRBJ2-7; TRBD2 aligns across 7 bases. V lost 3 bases to trimming and J lost 2 bases; unmatched junction nucleotides: 13. The germline V gene encodes CDR1 DFQATT and CDR2 SNEGSKA (reference sequence). This CDR3 contains 16 residues. In nucleotides, the CDR3 is TGCAGTGCTAGGTCCCCCCTAGCGGCCGTAGCCTACGAGCAGTACTTC. It encodes CSARSPLAAVAYEQYF.

This chain joins TRBV7-9 and TRBJ2-3; D not certain. CDR3 length equals 15 residues. V lost 2 bases and J 8 bases, leaving 17 bases between the germline ends. CDR1 SEHNR and CDR2 FQNEAQ come from the germline V gene (reference sequence). CDR3 residues: CASSLIRSSTGTQYF. As DNA, the CDR3 is TGTGCCAGCAGCTTAATTCGGTCCTCCACGGGTACGCAGTATTTT. Together with reference TRBV7-9 and TRBJ2-3, the CDR3 gives the full variable domain: DTGVSQNPRHKITKRGQNVTFRCDPISEHNRLYWYRQTLGQGPEFLTYFQNEAQLEKSRLLSDRFSAERPKGSFSTLEIQRTEQGDSAMYLCASSLIRSSTGTQYFGPGTRLTVL.

This clonotype was detected a few times. CDR3 protein: CASIPRGPSSGNTIYF. CDR3 nucleotides: TGTGCCAGCATCCCCCGTGGACCGAGCTCTGGAAACACCATATATTTT. This chain joins TRBV6-1 and TRBJ1-3; D remains ambiguous. V shed 7 bases and J shed 0 bases, with 16 bases lying between them. The germline V gene encodes CDR1 MNHNS and CDR2 SASEGT. This CDR3 region has 16 residues.

The CDR3 bases are TGTGCCAGCAGCTTTTACGGGGAAAGCACAGATACGCAGTATTTT. Protein sequence: CASSFYGESTDTQYF. This chain uses TRBV5-6 with TRBJ2-3; maybe TRBD2 (5 bases). Deletions cut 2 bases from V and 0 bases from J, with 10 bases between. This CDR3 comprises 15 residues. CDR1 and CDR2 (germline): SGHDT, YYEEEE.

The chain carries TRBV2 and TRBJ1-1, with a weak D call TRBD1 (5 bases). Per the germline V gene, CDR1 is SNHLY and CDR2 is FYNNEI. The V and J ends lost 3 bases and 4 bases respectively, with 12 bases between them. The CDR3 loop spans 14 amino acids. Here the CDR3 reads CASSEWQGGTEAFF. DNA of the CDR3: TGTGCCAGCAGTGAGTGGCAGGGAGGCACTGAAGCTTTCTTT.

This clonotype was counted only a few times. J is TRBJ2-6 and V is TRBV24-1; 7 nucleotides line up with TRBD1. The CDR3 totals 19 residues. Germline V gene data show CDR1 as KGHDR and CDR2 as SFDVKD. Germline trimming cut 2 bases from V and 1 base from J; bases unmatched to any gene: 10. This CDR3 is CATSDSRTGYVSGANVLTF. CDR3 nucleotides: TGTGCCACCAGTGATTCCCGGACAGGCTACGTTTCTGGGGCCAACGTCCTGACTTTC.

This clonotype was detected a few times. The chain couples TRBV19 to TRBJ2-3; 7 bases are a match to TRBD2. Trimming at V came to 2 bases and at J to 2 bases, leaving 7 bases not matched to a gene. Germline CDR1 reads LNHDA; CDR2 reads SQIVND (reference sequence). The CDR3 contains 16 residues. The CDR3 loop reads CASSIWGGGFTDTQYF. The CDR3, as DNA: TGTGCCAGTAGTATATGGGGCGGGGGTTTCACAGATACGCAGTATTTT.

This clonotype came up a few times. This sequence joins TRBV20-1 and TRBJ2-3; TRBD2 matches 7 bases. The CDR3 runs to 13 residues. CDR1 is DFQATT, CDR2 SNEGSKA, per germline (reference sequence). V dropped 4 bases and J dropped 6; count of bases not matched to a gene: 7. The CDR3 nucleotides are TGCAGTGCTACTAAAATACTAGCGGATACGCAGTATTTT. Translated: CSATKILADTQYF.

The chain recombines TRBV7-9 with TRBJ2-3; D call uncertain. V lost 3 bases to trimming and J lost 1 base, with 8 bases between them. The CDR3 loop spans 14 amino acids. Germline CDR1 SEHNR, CDR2 FQNEAQ (reference sequence). CDR3 loop: CASSFTTRTDTQYF. The DNA of the CDR3 is TGTGCCAGCAGCTTTACTACCCGCACAGATACGCAGTATTTT.

This clonotype was seen just once. The gene calls are TRBV11-3 and TRBJ2-7, with 7 bases identical to TRBD2. The CDR3 has 13 amino acids. Germline CDR1 reads SGHNT; CDR2 reads YENEEA. V lost 1 base, J lost 7 bases, and 4 bases stayed unmatched. The CDR3 loop is CASSLVFGGEQYF. CDR3 sequence (DNA): TGTGCCAGCAGCTTAGTCTTCGGGGGGGAGCAGTACTTC.

The chain links TRBV7-9 to TRBJ2-1, with TRBD1 as a possible D gene (7 bases). Germline V gene data show CDR1 as SEHNR and CDR2 as FQNEAQ (reference sequence). V lost 5 bases to trimming and J lost 7 bases, with 18 bases between them. CDR3 length: 15 residues. The CDR3 loop reads CASSRYPTGRNEQFF. The DNA for the CDR3 is TGTGCCAGCAGCCGATACCCGACAGGGAGGAATGAGCAGTTCTTC.

This clonotype was detected only a few times. The chain has TRBV7-9 and TRBJ1-3; D is uncertain. From germline, CDR1 is SEHNR and CDR2 FQNEAQ (reference sequence). V shed 5 bases and J shed 6 bases, with 11 bases lying between them. The CDR3 is 13 residues long. The CDR3 sequence: CASSNGPANTIYF. In DNA form, the CDR3 reads TGTGCCAGCAGCAATGGGCCGGCAAACACCATATATTTT.

There are a few counts of this clonotype. This sequence joins TRBV6-1 and TRBJ1-5; D is undetermined. Between the trimmed V and J ends, which lost 4 bases and 7 bases, there was a span of 14 bases. The V gene's germline CDR1 is MNHNS and CDR2 SASEGT. The CDR3 loop spans 14 amino acids. In DNA, the CDR3 is TGTGCCAGCAGTGTAGGCCGAGGAGGGCAGCCCCAGCATTTT. Its translation is CASSVGRGGQPQHF.

This clonotype was seen a handful of times. This chain joins TRBV27 and TRBJ1-2, with D hard to call. Looked up from germline, CDR1 is MNHEY and CDR2 is SMNVEV (reference sequence). This CDR3 is 13 amino acids long. Trimming stripped 6 bases from V and 8 bases from J, with 16 bases between. As DNA, the CDR3 is TGTGCCAGCAGATATAGGAGAAACTCGGGCTACACCTTC. This sequence encodes CASRYRRNSGYTF.